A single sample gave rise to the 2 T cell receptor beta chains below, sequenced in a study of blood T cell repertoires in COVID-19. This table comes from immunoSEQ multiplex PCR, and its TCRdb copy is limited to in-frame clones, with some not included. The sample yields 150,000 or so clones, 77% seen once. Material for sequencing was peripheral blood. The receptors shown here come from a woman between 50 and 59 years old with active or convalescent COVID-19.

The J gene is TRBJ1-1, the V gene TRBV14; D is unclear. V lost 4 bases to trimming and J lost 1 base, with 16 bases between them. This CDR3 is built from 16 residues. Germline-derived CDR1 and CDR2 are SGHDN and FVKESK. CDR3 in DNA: TGTGCCAGCAGCCCGGCATCGGGGAGGAGGAACACTGAAGCTTTCTTT. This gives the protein CASSPASGRRNTEAFF.

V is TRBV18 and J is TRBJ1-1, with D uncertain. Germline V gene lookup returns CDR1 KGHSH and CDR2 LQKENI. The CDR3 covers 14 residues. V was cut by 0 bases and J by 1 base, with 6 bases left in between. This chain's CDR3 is CASSPPRANTEAFF. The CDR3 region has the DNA TGTGCCAGCTCACCACCGAGGGCGAACACTGAAGCTTTCTTT.